The 26 T cell receptor beta chains reported below all come from one sample, sequenced in a study of patients and donors after allogeneic stem cell transplantation. One entry per CDR3 protein results from TCRdb running MiXCR on the RT-PCR reads. The profile covers fewer than 250,000 distinct CDR3 sequences, with roughly 15% appearing a single time and around a tenth taken by the ten largest. Material: blood, either unsorted or a sorted T cell fraction (not recorded which). These receptors originate from a human donor who was either an allogeneic HSCT recipient or a stem cell or donor lymphocyte infusion donor (not recorded which). It is not recorded whose cells these are; they may come from a transplant donor.

This clonotype came up many times. CDR3 loop: CASQPSGRAMNEQFF. The CDR3 bases are TGTGCCAGTCAACCTAGCGGGAGGGCCATGAATGAGCAGTTCTTC. The chain couples TRBV18 to TRBJ2-1, with 12 positions matching TRBD2. The length of the CDR3 is 15 residues. Germline V CDR1 and CDR2: KGHSH, LQKENI. With V trimmed by 9 bases and J by 7 bases, 10 bases remained unmatched. The variable domain in full, completed from reference TRBV18 and TRBJ2-1, reads NAGVMQNPRHLVRRRGQEARLRCSPMKGHSHVYWYRQLPEEGLKFMVYLQKENIIDESGMPKERFSAEFPKEGPSILRIQQVVRGDSAAYFCASQPSGRAMNEQFFGPGTRLTVL.

This clonotype was observed a handful of times. The chain combines TRBV7-9 with TRBJ1-6; D gene ambiguous. This CDR3 has 15 residues. Germline V lookup: CDR1 SEHNR, CDR2 FQNEAQ (reference sequence). V gave up 2 bases and J gave up 7 bases, with 12 bases separating them. The CDR3 loop is CASSLSGRENSPLHF. The CDR3 DNA sequence: TGTGCCAGCAGCTTAAGTGGGCGGGAAAATTCACCCCTCCACTTT.

This clonotype was seen repeatedly, ten times or more. The chain recombines TRBV4-2 with TRBJ2-1; 12 bases are shared with TRBD2. The CDR3 totals 15 residues. CDR1 is LGHNA, CDR2 YNFKEQ, per germline. The V segment lost 1 base and the J segment 12 bases; nucleotides outside the gene matches: 7. CDR3 sequence reads: CASSQALLAGGGQFF. For the CDR3, the DNA is TGTGCCAGCAGCCAAGCACTACTAGCGGGAGGTGGGCAGTTCTTC.

This clonotype was seen only a few times. J is TRBJ2-3 and V is TRBV11-2, with 15 bases lining up with TRBD2. Germline CDR1 and CDR2: SGHAT and FQNNGV. V shed 5 bases, J shed 1 base, and the junction held 10 bases outside the gene matches. CDR3 length: 19 amino acids. The CDR3 is CASSPRTSGGASRTDTQYF. In DNA, the CDR3 is TGTGCCAGCAGCCCCCGGACTAGCGGGGGGGCTAGTCGCACAGATACGCAGTATTTT.

The chain recombines TRBV20-1 with TRBJ2-7, with 13 bases lining up with TRBD2. This CDR3 is built from 15 residues. CDR1 is DFQATT and CDR2 is SNEGSKA in the germline V gene (reference sequence). V shed 5 bases, J shed 0 bases, and the junction held 4 bases outside the gene matches. This CDR3 is CSAQGTSGISYEQYF. CDR3 nucleotide sequence: TGCAGTGCTCAGGGGACTAGCGGGATCTCCTACGAGCAGTACTTC.

In its sample, this clonotype was seen a few times. J is TRBJ2-2 and V is TRBV29-1; 9 nucleotides match TRBD1. The J segment lost 7 bases and the V segment lost 5 bases, leaving 8 bases of the junction unmatched. The CDR3 totals 14 residues. CDR1 is SQVTM and CDR2 is ANQGSEA in the germline V gene. CDR3: CSVSGTGFIGELFF. The CDR3 region has the DNA TGCAGCGTTTCCGGGACAGGGTTTATCGGGGAGCTGTTTTTT.

This clonotype has at least ten counts. The V and J genes are TRBV18 and TRBJ2-7; the match to TRBD2 covers 13 bases. CDR1 is KGHSH and CDR2 is LQKENI in the germline V gene. This CDR3 is built from 16 residues. The J segment lost 5 bases and the V segment lost 3 bases, leaving 7 bases of the junction unmatched. For the CDR3, the DNA is TGTGCCAGCTCACCTCAGCGGACTAGCGGGGGTAACGAGCAGTACTTC. It specifies CASSPQRTSGGNEQYF.

This clonotype appeared many times. CDR3: CASQRDSYGYTF. The CDR3 nucleotides are TGTGCCAGCCAGCGGGACAGCTATGGCTACACCTTC. The V gene is TRBV9, the J gene TRBJ1-2; 7 nucleotides line up with TRBD1. V gave up 7 bases and J gave up 4 bases; unmatched junction bases: 4. This CDR3 is 12 amino acids long. Germline V gene sequence: CDR1 SGDLS, CDR2 YYNGEE.

The chain joins TRBV5-1 to TRBJ2-5, with 7 bases identical to TRBD1. The CDR3 extends over 13 amino acids. The ends lost 5 bases at V and 4 bases at J; junction bases unmatched: 5. Germline lookup yields CDR1 SGHRS and CDR2 YFSETQ. The CDR3 sequence is CASSYSGGETQYF. The CDR3 DNA sequence: TGCGCCAGCAGTTATTCAGGGGGAGAGACCCAGTACTTC.

Ten or more counts support this clonotype. The chain carries TRBV20-1 and TRBJ1-1; no firm D call. V was shortened by 5 bases and J by 8 bases, with 9 bases between the two germline ends. Germline assignment: CDR1 DFQATT and CDR2 SNEGSKA (reference sequence). This CDR3 is built from 10 residues. The CDR3 nucleotides read TGCAGTGCTGCGGGTGGGGAAGCTTTCTTT. Translating gives CSAAGGEAFF.

The rearrangement joins TRBV29-1 to TRBJ1-2, with TRBD1 matching 11 bases. The V segment lost 5 bases and the J segment 8 bases; nucleotides outside the gene matches: 13. The CDR3 length is 15 residues. The germline gives CDR1 SQVTM, CDR2 ANQGSEA. The DNA for the CDR3 is TGCAGCGTTCAAACGGGACAGGGGGTTCTTGGAGGCTACACCTTC. Amino acid sequence: CSVQTGQGVLGGYTF.

This clonotype was counted at least ten times. The CDR3 loop is CASSLKTLYQETQYF. The CDR3 nucleotides read TGTGCCAGCAGCTTGAAAACATTATACCAAGAGACCCAGTACTTC. The rearrangement joins TRBV5-8 to TRBJ2-5; no definite D call. The CDR3 contains 15 residues. The germline CDR1 and CDR2 sequences are SGHTS and YDEGEE. V was cut by 1 base and J by 0 bases, with 10 bases left in between. Supplemented by reference TRBV5-8 and TRBJ2-5, the full variable domain reads EAGVTQSPTHLIKTRGQQATLRCSPISGHTSVYWYQQALGLGLQFLLWYDEGEERNRGNFPPRFSGRQFPNYSSELNVNALELEDSALYLCASSLKTLYQETQYFGPGTRLLVL.

The chain combines TRBV19 with TRBJ1-5; 10 nucleotides match TRBD1. Losses at the gene ends were 7 bases for V and 0 bases for J; bases not matched to a gene: 12. This CDR3 comprises 18 residues. The V gene's germline CDR1 is LNHDA and CDR2 SQIVND (reference sequence). For the CDR3, the DNA is TGTGCCAGTACCACCGTCGGGACAGGGGAATATAGCAATCAGCCCCAGCATTTT. It is translated as CASTTVGTGEYSNQPQHF.

Ten or more counts support this clonotype. This chain links TRBV6-1 with TRBJ2-7, with D hard to call. CDR3 length: 15 amino acids. Germline assignment: CDR1 MNHNS and CDR2 SASEGT. V was trimmed by 3 bases and J by 1 base, leaving 13 bases between them. In nucleotides, the CDR3 is TGTGCCAGCAGTGAGCCAGGACGGAAGTCCTACGAGCAGTACTTC. It is translated as CASSEPGRKSYEQYF.

The chain couples TRBV2 to TRBJ2-2, with D possibly being TRBD1 or TRBD2 (5 bases each). CDR1 and CDR2 from the germline V gene are SNHLY and FYNNEI. This CDR3 contains 15 residues. Trimming shortened V by 5 bases and J by 6 bases, and 16 bases separated the two germline ends. CDR3: CASSTLGTVAGELFF. In DNA form, the CDR3 reads TGTGCCAGCAGTACGTTGGGGACCGTGGCCGGGGAGCTGTTTTTT.

This clonotype was recorded a few times. The chain is built from TRBV30 and TRBJ1-2, with D possibly TRBD1 on 5 matching bases. CDR3 length equals 13 residues. V lost 8 bases to trimming and J lost 3 bases, with 16 bases between them. Germline CDR1 and CDR2: GTSNPN and SVGIG (reference sequence). CDR3 loop: CAGDSRGDYGYTF. Written as DNA, the CDR3 is TGTGCCGGGGACTCACGGGGGGACTATGGCTACACCTTC. The variable domain in full, completed from reference TRBV30 and TRBJ1-2, reads SQTIHQWPATLVQPVGSPLSLECTVEGTSNPNLYWYRQAAGRGLQLLFYSVGIGQISSEVPQNLSASRPQDRQFILSSKKLLLSDSGFYLCAGDSRGDYGYTFGSGTRLTVV.

This clonotype was found a few times. V is TRBV9 and J is TRBJ1-2; 9 bases match TRBD1. The ends lost 3 bases at V and 7 bases at J; junction bases unmatched: 4. The CDR3 spans 13 residues. Germline V gene lookup returns CDR1 SGDLS and CDR2 YYNGEE. The CDR3 protein is CASSARTGAGYTF. Written as DNA, the CDR3 is TGTGCCAGCAGCGCCCGGACAGGGGCTGGCTACACCTTC.

This clonotype occurred a few times. This chain connects TRBV24-1 to TRBJ1-4; D not certain. Per the germline V gene, CDR1 is KGHDR and CDR2 is SFDVKD. V shed 4 bases and J shed 7 bases, with 3 bases lying between them. The CDR3 has 11 amino acids. This CDR3 is CATSEGEKLFF. The DNA of the CDR3 is TGTGCCACCAGTGAAGGTGAAAAACTGTTTTTT.

This clonotype was detected a few times. The chain carries TRBV20-1 and TRBJ2-5; 10 nucleotides agree with TRBD2. This CDR3 is built from 15 residues. Germline CDR1 DFQATT, CDR2 SNEGSKA (reference sequence). V lost 5 bases to trimming and J lost 5 bases; unmatched junction nucleotides: 11. CDR3 amino acids: CSAGGSGGALETQYF. Written as DNA, the CDR3 is TGCAGTGCTGGCGGCAGCGGGGGGGCCCTGGAGACCCAGTACTTC.

This clonotype was seen once. This chain uses TRBV19 with TRBJ2-7; D ambiguous. The V gene lost 7 bases and the J gene lost 1 base, with 11 bases spanning the gap. Germline values: CDR1 LNHDA, CDR2 SQIVND (reference sequence). This CDR3 has 13 residues. The CDR3: CASTRAGSYEQYF. The CDR3 coding sequence is TGTGCCAGTACCCGAGCTGGTTCCTACGAGCAGTACTTC.

This clonotype was seen a handful of times. V usage is TRBV24-1 and J usage is TRBJ1-1, with 11 bases fitting TRBD1. The germline gives CDR1 KGHDR, CDR2 SFDVKD. The junction had 7 bases not matched to a gene; V was cut back by 7 bases and J by 4 bases. The CDR3 runs 15 residues. In nucleotides, the CDR3 is TGTGCCACCAGCGGGGACAGGGGGTTAAGCACTGAAGCTTTCTTT. Protein sequence: CATSGDRGLSTEAFF.

This clonotype was counted ten times or more. The chain joins TRBV20-1 to TRBJ2-4; no clear D. V was pared by 0 bases and J by 0 bases, with 12 bases between. The germline gives CDR1 DFQATT, CDR2 SNEGSKA (reference sequence). The CDR3 sequence is 16 residues long. For the CDR3, the DNA is TGCAGTGCTAGAGATGGCGGAGAACTAGCCAAAAACATTCAGTACTTC. Residues: CSARDGGELAKNIQYF.

This clonotype appeared a few times. This chain joins TRBV4-1 and TRBJ1-2; D possibly corresponds to TRBD1 (6 bases). Germline CDR1 MGHRA, CDR2 YSYEKL. V dropped 1 base and J dropped 0 bases, with 12 bases sitting between them. The length of the CDR3 is 16 residues. The CDR3: CASSQAQGNTNYGYTF. CDR3 sequence (DNA): TGCGCCAGCAGCCAAGCCCAGGGGAATACTAACTATGGCTACACCTTC.

This chain links TRBV7-8 with TRBJ2-1; no definite D call. CDR1 SGHVS and CDR2 FQNEAQ come from the germline V gene. V was clipped by 4 bases and J by 7 bases, with 5 bases between them. The CDR3 spans 11 residues. As DNA, the CDR3 is TGTGCCAGCAGCTCCCCGAATGAGCAGTTCTTC. Its protein product is CASSSPNEQFF.

This clonotype came up a few times. The genes are TRBV2 and TRBJ2-7; no clear D gene. Trimming pared 5 bases from V and 5 bases from J, leaving 7 bases between. The length of the CDR3 is 11 residues. Germline V gene sequence: CDR1 SNHLY, CDR2 FYNNEI. The CDR3: CASSTRHEQYF. DNA for the CDR3: TGTGCCAGCAGTACACGACACGAGCAGTACTTC.

There are a few counts of this clonotype. V gene TRBV4-2 combines with J gene TRBJ1-1; 9 bases align to TRBD1. Germline-derived CDR1 and CDR2 are LGHNA and YNFKEQ. CDR3 length: 17 residues. Trimming took 4 bases from V and 5 from J; bases not matched to a gene: 14. CDR3 loop: CASSPGAGQGGWTEAFF. The CDR3 nucleotides read TGTGCCAGCAGCCCCGGGGCGGGACAGGGAGGTTGGACTGAAGCTTTCTTT.